The entry below gives a single T cell receptor (beta chain) sequence along with its context. This entry comes from a study of blood T cell repertoires in COVID-19. Looked up from germline, CDR1 is MNHEY and CDR2 is SVGAGI. This CDR3 contains 14 residues. Trimming shortened V by 7 bases and J by 0 bases, and 12 bases separated the two germline ends. Profiled with immunoSEQ multiplex PCR; TCRdb holds only in-frame clones, not every one. The data contain about 170,000 clones, 70% to 90% of them singletons. The sequenced sample consisted of peripheral blood. This sequence was found in an elderly woman with COVID-19, enrolled during active disease. The rearrangement links TRBV6-5 to TRBJ1-1; D is possibly TRBD1 (5 bases). CDR3 residues: CASTRGQLNTEAFF. The CDR3 DNA reads TGTGCCAGCACAAGGGGTCAGTTGAACACTGAAGCTTTCTTT.